This T cell receptor beta chain was identified in a study of identical twins. Findings and limits, study-wide: Weaker excess twin sharing was seen among beta out-of-frame sequences. Findings depended on cross-sectional statistics rather than tracking the same donors. Beta clonotypes that were abundant in cord blood contained fewer insertions, a pattern absent from memory repertoires. Models came in too low on out-of-frame TCR alpha sharing in monozygotic twins.

The V end lost 5 bases, the J end lost 9 bases, and 10 bases lay between the germline ends. This CDR3 comprises 11 residues. This clonotype has just a few counts. The antigen is undetermined. TCRdb redid the calling of the 5' RACE reads with MiXCR, one entry per CDR3 protein. Of roughly 630,000 distinct CDR3 sequences in the sample, 7% to 7.5% are singletons; the top ten hold approximately 1.5%. A further study also used this sample, focusing on yellow fever vaccine responses in identical twins.

The genes are TRBV12-3 or TRBV12-4 and TRBJ2-5; the D gene is possibly TRBD1 (5 bases). The receptor comes from a woman aged 18 to 35 in good health. Sequenced input: PBMCs. CDR3 region: CASSGALAQYF. In DNA form, the CDR3 reads TGTGCCAGCAGTGGGGCTCTGGCCCAGTACTTC.